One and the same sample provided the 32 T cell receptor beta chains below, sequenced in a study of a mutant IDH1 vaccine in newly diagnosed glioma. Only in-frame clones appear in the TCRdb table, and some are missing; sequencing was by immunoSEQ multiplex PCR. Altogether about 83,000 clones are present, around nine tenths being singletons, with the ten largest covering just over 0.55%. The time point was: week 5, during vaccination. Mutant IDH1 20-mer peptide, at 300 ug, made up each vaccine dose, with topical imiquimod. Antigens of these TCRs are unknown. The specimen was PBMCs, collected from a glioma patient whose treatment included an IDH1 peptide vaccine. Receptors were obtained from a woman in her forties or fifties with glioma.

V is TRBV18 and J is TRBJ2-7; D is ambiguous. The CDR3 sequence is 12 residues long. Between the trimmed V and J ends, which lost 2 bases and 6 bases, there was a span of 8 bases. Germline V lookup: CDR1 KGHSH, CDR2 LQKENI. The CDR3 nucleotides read TGTGCCAGCTCACCATTCGTCGGCGAGCAGTACTTC. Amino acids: CASSPFVGEQYF.

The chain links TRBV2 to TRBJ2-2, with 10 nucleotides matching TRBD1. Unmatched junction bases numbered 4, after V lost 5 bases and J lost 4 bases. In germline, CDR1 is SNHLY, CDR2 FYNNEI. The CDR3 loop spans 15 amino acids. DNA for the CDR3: TGTGCCAGCAGTAGACAGGGGGCGAGCACCGGGGAGCTGTTTTTT. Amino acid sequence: CASSRQGASTGELFF.

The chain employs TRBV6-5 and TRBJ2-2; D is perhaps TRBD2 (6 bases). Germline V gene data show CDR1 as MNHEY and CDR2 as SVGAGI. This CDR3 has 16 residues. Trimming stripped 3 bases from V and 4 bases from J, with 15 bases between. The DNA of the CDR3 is TGTGCCAGCAGTTATGACCCCGGGGGTAGCACCGGGGAGCTGTTTTTT. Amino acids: CASSYDPGGSTGELFF.

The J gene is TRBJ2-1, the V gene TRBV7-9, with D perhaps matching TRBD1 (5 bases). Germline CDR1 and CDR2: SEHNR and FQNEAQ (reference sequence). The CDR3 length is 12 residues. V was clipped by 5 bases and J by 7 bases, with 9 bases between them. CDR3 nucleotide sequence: TGTGCCAGCAGCGTAAACAGGAATGAGCAGTTCTTC. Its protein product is CASSVNRNEQFF.

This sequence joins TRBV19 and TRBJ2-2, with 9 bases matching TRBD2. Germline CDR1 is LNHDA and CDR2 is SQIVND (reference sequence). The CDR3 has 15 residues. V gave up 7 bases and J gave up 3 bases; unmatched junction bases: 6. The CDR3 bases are TGTGCCAGTACCCCTCGCGGGGGGGACACCGGGGAGCTGTTTTTT. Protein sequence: CASTPRGGDTGELFF. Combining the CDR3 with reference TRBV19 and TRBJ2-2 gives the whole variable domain DGGITQSPKYLFRKEGQNVTLSCEQNLNHDAMYWYRQDPGQGLRLIYYSQIVNDFQKGDIAEGYSVSREKKESFPLTVTSAQKNPTAFYLCASTPRGGDTGELFFGEGSRLTVL.

Here the CDR3 reads CASSPVGEGEQYF. CDR3 DNA sequence: TGTGCCAGCTCACCAGTAGGGGAAGGCGAGCAGTACTTC. This chain links TRBV18 with TRBJ2-7, with TRBD1 as a possible D gene (5 bases). V lost 2 bases and J 6 bases, leaving 11 bases between the germline ends. CDR1 and CDR2 from the germline V gene are KGHSH and LQKENI. The length of the CDR3 is 13 residues.

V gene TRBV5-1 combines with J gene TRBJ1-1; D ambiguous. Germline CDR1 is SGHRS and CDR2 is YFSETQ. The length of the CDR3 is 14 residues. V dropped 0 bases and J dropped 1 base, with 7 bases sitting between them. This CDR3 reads CASSLENQNTEAFF. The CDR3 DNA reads TGCGCCAGCAGCTTGGAGAACCAGAACACTGAAGCTTTCTTT.

In nucleotides, the CDR3 is TGTGCCAGCAGCTTTACCCTTACGCAGTTCTTC. Translating it yields CASSFTLTQFF. The V call is TRBV11-2, the J call TRBJ2-1; D unresolved. The V end lost 3 bases, the J end lost 12 bases, and 9 bases lay between the germline ends. The germline V gene encodes CDR1 SGHAT and CDR2 FQNNGV. The CDR3 is 11 residues long.

Here the CDR3 reads CASSSGLAAGQYF. The CDR3 nucleotides are TGTGCCAGCAGTTCGGGACTAGCAGCTGGGCAGTACTTC. The rearrangement links TRBV6-6 to TRBJ2-7; 9 bases fit TRBD2. Germline V gene data show CDR1 as MNHNY and CDR2 as SVGAGI (reference sequence). CDR3 size: 13 residues. Trimming at V came to 4 bases and at J to 9 bases, leaving 7 bases not matched to a gene.

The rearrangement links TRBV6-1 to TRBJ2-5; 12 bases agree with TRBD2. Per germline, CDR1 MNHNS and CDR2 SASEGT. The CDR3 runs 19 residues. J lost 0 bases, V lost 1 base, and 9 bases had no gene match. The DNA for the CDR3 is TGTGCCAGCAGTGAAGGAGTAAGGCTAGCGGGAGGGTACCAAGAGACCCAGTACTTC. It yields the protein CASSEGVRLAGGYQETQYF.

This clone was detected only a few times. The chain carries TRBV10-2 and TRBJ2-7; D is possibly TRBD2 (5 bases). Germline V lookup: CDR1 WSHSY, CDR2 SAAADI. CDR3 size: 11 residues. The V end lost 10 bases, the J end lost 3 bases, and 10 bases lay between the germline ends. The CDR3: CATLDFYEQYF. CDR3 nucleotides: TGCGCCACCTTGGACTTCTACGAGCAGTACTTC.

The CDR3 DNA reads TGTGCCAGCAGCAAAGAAGAACAGGGGGAAAGCAATCAGCCCCAGCATTTT. This encodes CASSKEEQGESNQPQHF. V is TRBV21-1 and J is TRBJ1-5; TRBD1, the table's D call, lacks a check against the DNA. TRBV21-1 is deemed a pseudogene. The CDR3 runs 17 residues.

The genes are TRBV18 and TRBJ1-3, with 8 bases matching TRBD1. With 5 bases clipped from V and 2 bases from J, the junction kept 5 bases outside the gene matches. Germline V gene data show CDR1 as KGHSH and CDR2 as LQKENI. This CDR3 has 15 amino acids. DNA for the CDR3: TGTGCCAGCTCATATGAGACAGGGGCTGGAAACACCATATATTTT. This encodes CASSYETGAGNTIYF.

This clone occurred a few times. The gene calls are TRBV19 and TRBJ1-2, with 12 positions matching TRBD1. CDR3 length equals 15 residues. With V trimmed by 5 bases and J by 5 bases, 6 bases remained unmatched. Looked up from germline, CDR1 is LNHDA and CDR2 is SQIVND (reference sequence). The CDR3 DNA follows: TGTGCCAGTAGTCCCGGGACAGGGGGCAGTTATGGCTACACCTTC. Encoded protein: CASSPGTGGSYGYTF.

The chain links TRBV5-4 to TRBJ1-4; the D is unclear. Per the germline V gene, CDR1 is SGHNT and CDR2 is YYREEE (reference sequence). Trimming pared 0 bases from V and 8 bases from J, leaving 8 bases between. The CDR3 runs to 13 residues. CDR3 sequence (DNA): TGTGCCAGCAGCTTGGTTTTGGTGGAAAAACTGTTTTTT. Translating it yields CASSLVLVEKLFF.

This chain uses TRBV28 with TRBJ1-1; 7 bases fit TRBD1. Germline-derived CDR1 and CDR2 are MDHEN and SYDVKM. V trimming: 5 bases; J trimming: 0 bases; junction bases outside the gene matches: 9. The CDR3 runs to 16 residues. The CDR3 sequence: CASSPGTGALNTEAFF. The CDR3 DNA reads TGTGCCAGCAGTCCTGGCACAGGGGCCTTGAACACTGAAGCTTTCTTT.

The CDR3, as DNA: TGTGCCAGCTCACCTTCCGTCGAATCGAACACTGAAGCTTTCTTT. Protein product: CASSPSVESNTEAFF. The J gene is TRBJ1-1, the V gene TRBV18; D is unclear. This CDR3 has 15 residues. From germline, CDR1 is KGHSH and CDR2 LQKENI. V was clipped by 3 bases and J by 1 base, with 12 bases between them.

This chain's CDR3 is CASSYSRTGELFF. The DNA for the CDR3 is TGTGCCAGCAGTTACTCACGCACCGGGGAGCTGTTTTTT. The rearrangement joins TRBV6-6 to TRBJ2-2; no clear D. CDR3 length equals 13 residues. With 0 bases removed from V and 4 bases from J, the gap between germline ends came to 3 bases. Germline lookup yields CDR1 MNHNY and CDR2 SVGAGI (reference sequence).

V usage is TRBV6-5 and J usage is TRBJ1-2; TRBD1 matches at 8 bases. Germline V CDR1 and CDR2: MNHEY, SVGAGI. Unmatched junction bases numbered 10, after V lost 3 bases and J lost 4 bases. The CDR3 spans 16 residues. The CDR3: CASSYSGTGFPYGYTF. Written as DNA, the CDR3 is TGTGCCAGCAGTTATTCTGGGACAGGTTTTCCCTATGGCTACACCTTC.

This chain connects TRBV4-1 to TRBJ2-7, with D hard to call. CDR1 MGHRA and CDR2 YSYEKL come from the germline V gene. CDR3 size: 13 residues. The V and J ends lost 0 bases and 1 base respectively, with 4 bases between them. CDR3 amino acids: CASSQDWSYEQYF. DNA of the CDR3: TGCGCCAGCAGCCAAGATTGGTCCTACGAGCAGTACTTC.

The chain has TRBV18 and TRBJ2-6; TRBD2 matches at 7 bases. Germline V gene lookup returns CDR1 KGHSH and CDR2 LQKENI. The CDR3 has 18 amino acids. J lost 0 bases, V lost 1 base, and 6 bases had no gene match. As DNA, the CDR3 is TGTGCCAGCTCACCACAAGTGGCTAGCGGCTCTGGGGCCAACGTCCTGACTTTC. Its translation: CASSPQVASGSGANVLTF.

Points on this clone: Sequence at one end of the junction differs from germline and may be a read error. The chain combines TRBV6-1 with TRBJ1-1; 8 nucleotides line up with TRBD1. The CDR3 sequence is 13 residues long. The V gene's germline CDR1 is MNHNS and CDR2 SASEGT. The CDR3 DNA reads TGTGCCAGCAGTGAAACATTCAGACAGGGGAGTCAGTTT. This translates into CASSETFRQGSQF.

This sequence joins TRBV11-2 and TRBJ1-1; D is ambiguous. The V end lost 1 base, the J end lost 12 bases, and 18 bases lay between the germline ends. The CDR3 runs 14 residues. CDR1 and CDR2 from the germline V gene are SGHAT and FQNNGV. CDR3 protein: CASSLGLAVAWTFF. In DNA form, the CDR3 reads TGTGCCAGCAGCTTAGGCCTGGCCGTGGCGTGGACTTTCTTT.

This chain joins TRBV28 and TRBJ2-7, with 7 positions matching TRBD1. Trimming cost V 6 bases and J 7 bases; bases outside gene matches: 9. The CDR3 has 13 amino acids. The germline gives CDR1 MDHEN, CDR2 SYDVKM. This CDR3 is CASSLGQPREQYF. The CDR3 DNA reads TGTGCCAGCAGCCTGGGACAGCCGCGGGAGCAGTACTTC. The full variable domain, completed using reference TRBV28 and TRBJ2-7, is DVKVTQSSRYLVKRTGEKVFLECVQDMDHENMFWYRQDPGLGLRLIYFSYDVKMKEKGDIPEGYSVSREKKERFSLILESASTNQTSMYLCASSLGQPREQYFGPGTRLTVT.

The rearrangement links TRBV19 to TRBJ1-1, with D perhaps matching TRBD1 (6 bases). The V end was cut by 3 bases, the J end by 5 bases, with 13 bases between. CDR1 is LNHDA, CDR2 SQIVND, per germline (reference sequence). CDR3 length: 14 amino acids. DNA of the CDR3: TGTGCCAGTAGTATGCTCCAGGGGAGGACTGAAGCTTTCTTT. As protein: CASSMLQGRTEAFF.

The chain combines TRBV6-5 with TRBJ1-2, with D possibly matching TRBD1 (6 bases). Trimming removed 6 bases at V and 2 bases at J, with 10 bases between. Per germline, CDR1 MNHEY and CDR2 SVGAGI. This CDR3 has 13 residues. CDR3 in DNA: TGTGCCAGCAGCCGCAGGGGAAACTATGGCTACACCTTC. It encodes CASSRRGNYGYTF.

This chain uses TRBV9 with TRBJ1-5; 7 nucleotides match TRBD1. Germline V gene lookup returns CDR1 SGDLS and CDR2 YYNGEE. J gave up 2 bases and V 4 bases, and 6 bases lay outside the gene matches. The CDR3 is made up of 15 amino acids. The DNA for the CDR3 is TGTGCCAGCAGCTCCGCAGGGACAGGCAATCAGCCCCAGCATTTT. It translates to CASSSAGTGNQPQHF.

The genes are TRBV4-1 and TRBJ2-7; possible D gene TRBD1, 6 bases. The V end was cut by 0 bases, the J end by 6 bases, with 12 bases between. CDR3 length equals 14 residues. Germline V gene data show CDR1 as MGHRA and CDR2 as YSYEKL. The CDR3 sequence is CASSQDPPGAEQYF. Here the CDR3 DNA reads TGCGCCAGCAGCCAAGACCCCCCAGGGGCCGAGCAGTACTTC.

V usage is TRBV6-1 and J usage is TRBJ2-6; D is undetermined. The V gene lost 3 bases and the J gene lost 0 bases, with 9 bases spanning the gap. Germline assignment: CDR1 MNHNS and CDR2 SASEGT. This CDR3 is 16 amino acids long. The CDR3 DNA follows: TGTGCCAGCAGTGATGTTATCGGCTCTGGGGCCAACGTCCTGACTTTC. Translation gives CASSDVIGSGANVLTF.

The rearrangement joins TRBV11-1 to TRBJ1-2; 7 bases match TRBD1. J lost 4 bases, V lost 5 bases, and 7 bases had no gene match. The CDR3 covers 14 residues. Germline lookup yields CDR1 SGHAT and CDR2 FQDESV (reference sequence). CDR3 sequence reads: CASSTGQALYGYTF. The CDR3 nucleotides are TGTGCCAGCAGCACCGGACAGGCCCTCTATGGCTACACCTTC.

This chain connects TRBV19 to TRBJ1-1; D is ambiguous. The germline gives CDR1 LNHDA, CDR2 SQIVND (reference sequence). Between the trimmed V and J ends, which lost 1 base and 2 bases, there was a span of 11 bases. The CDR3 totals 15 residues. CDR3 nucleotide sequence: TGTGCCAGTAGTATAGTTGCGGGGAAAAACACTGAAGCTTTCTTT. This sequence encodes CASSIVAGKNTEAFF.

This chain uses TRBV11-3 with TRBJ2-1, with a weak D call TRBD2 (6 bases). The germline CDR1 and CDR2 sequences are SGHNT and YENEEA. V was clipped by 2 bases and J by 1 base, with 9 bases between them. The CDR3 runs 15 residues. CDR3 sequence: CASSLTGVSYNEQFF. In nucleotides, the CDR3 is TGTGCCAGCAGCTTAACGGGGGTTTCCTACAATGAGCAGTTCTTC.